This T cell receptor beta chain was recovered during a study of T cell responses to AZD1222 COVID-19 vaccine. Looked up from germline, CDR1 is SGHTA and CDR2 is FQGNSA. J was trimmed by 4 bases and V by 1 base; bases with no gene match: 5. The CDR3 is 15 amino acids. Sequencing used immunoSEQ multiplex PCR; TCRdb keeps in-frame clones, though not all of them. The top ten hold approximately 10% of the sample, which has tens of thousands of clones, around nine tenths seen once. V usage is TRBV7-2 and J usage is TRBJ2-7; 9 bases are shared with TRBD1. Specimen: peripheral blood, collected 28 days after the second AZD1222 dose. The clonotype was recovered from an adult who received the AZD1222 COVID-19 vaccine. CDR3 nucleotides: TGTGCCAGCAGCTTAGTCTCCGGACAGGGGTACGAGCAGTACTTC. Translating it yields CASSLVSGQGYEQYF.